The rows below give T cell receptor beta chains drawn from one sample of a study of Graves' ophthalmopathy and Graves' hyperthyroidism. TCRdb recomputed calls from the multiplex PCR reads with MiXCR, one row per CDR3 protein. The sample gives more than 1,000,000 distinct CDR3 sequences, 36% of which show up once; over 8.5% is in the top ten. The sample was peripheral blood or thyroid tissue (not recorded which). The receptors come from an adult man with Graves' hyperthyroidism. CDR3s include the opening cysteine and the closing phenylalanine or tryptophan. The D gene is left open where the match is weak. Clone size is not always given. Where it is, it says once, few, many or a class for expanded clones.

cdr3_aa cdr3_nt d_call v_call clone_size j_call
CASSLPSRYEQYF TGTGCCAGCAGCTTACCTAGCCGGTACGAGCAGTACTTC . TRBV7-9 . TRBJ2-7
CSFTGSSYEQYF TGCAGCTTCACGGGGAGCTCCTACGAGCAGTACTTC . TRBV29-1 . TRBJ2-7
CASCGLAELQETQYF TGTGCCAGCTGCGGACTAGCGGAGCTACAAGAGACCCAGTACTTC TRBD2 TRBV7-2 . TRBJ2-5
CASSPVSSGGYEQYF TGTGCCAGCAGCCCGGTGTCTAGCGGGGGCTACGAGCAGTACTTC TRBD2 TRBV7-2 many TRBJ2-7
CASSSGQGQGNSHGYTF TGTGCCAGCAGCTCTGGCCAGGGACAGGGGAATAGTCATGGCTACACCTTC TRBD1 TRBV7-9 . TRBJ1-2
CASTLTELVTNTEAFF TGTGCCAGCACCCTCACGGAGCTAGTTACGAACACTGAAGCTTTCTTT . TRBV25-1 few TRBJ1-1
CASGGGRPEAFF TGTGCCAGCGGAGGGGGACGACCTGAAGCTTTCTTT . TRBV28 few TRBJ1-1
CATSSLGGFGNGYTF TGTGCCACCAGCAGCTTAGGAGGGTTCGGAAATGGCTACACCTTC . TRBV15 . TRBJ1-2
CSAREGGMNTEAFF TGCAGTGCTAGAGAAGGGGGTATGAACACTGAAGCTTTCTTT . TRBV20-1 few TRBJ1-1
CASSLNGFVTGELFF TGTGCCAGCAGCTTAAACGGATTCGTCACCGGGGAGCTGTTTTTT . TRBV7-3 many TRBJ2-2
CASSQRDRRDGYTF TGTGCCAGCAGCCAACGGGACAGAAGGGATGGCTACACCTTC TRBD1 TRBV3-1 many TRBJ1-2
CASSQVKGERKLFF TGTGCCAGCAGCCAAGTGAAGGGTGAGAGAAAACTGTTTTTT . TRBV14 . TRBJ1-4
CASSRSVDGELFF TGTGCCAGCAGCCGATCGGTGGACGGGGAGCTGTTTTTT . TRBV9 many TRBJ2-2
CASSQDTGTAGSPLHF TGCGCCAGCAGCCAGGACACCGGGACAGCCGGTTCACCCCTCCACTTT TRBD1 TRBV4-3 many TRBJ1-6
CSVERVEAAANVLTF TGCAGCGTTGAAAGGGTAGAGGCTGCGGCCAACGTCCTGACTTTC . TRBV29-1 few TRBJ2-6
CASSPGQDYTEAFF TGTGCCAGCAGCCCCGGACAGGACTACACTGAAGCTTTCTTT TRBD1 TRBV28 . TRBJ1-1
CSANRGTSGTYEQYF TGCAGTGCAAATCGCGGGACTAGCGGTACCTACGAGCAGTACTTC TRBD2 TRBV20-1 many TRBJ2-7
CASSLGRSLHEQYF TGTGCCAGCAGCTTGGGCCGCAGTCTCCACGAGCAGTACTTC . TRBV5-6 . TRBJ2-7
CASSPRGQGNLPQHF TGTGCCAGCAGCCCCAGGGGACAGGGGAACCTGCCCCAGCATTTT TRBD1 TRBV7-9 . TRBJ1-5
CSVEAGTGTEAFF TGCAGCGTTGAGGCCGGGACGGGTACTGAAGCTTTCTTT . TRBV29-1 . TRBJ1-1
CSARESGQQETQYF TGCAGTGCTAGAGAAAGCGGGCAGCAAGAGACCCAGTACTTC . TRBV20-1 many TRBJ2-5
CSARDETLGDEQYF TGCAGTGCTAGAGATGAGACCCTAGGGGACGAGCAGTACTTC . TRBV20-1 . TRBJ2-7
CASSVAAGESGELFF TGTGCCAGCAGCGTAGCAGCGGGAGAGTCCGGGGAGCTGTTTTTT TRBD2 TRBV9 many TRBJ2-2
CASSQGQGYADTQYF TGCGCCAGCAGCCAAGGACAGGGGTATGCAGATACGCAGTATTTT TRBD1 TRBV7-9 . TRBJ2-3
CASSETVYEQYF TGTGCCAGCAGTGAAACTGTATACGAGCAGTACTTC . TRBV25-1 many TRBJ2-7
CASSKPSGGPNTGELFF TGTGCCAGCAGCAAACCCTCGGGGGGCCCGAACACCGGGGAGCTGTTTTTT . TRBV11-2 few TRBJ2-2
CASSPRQGGLYEQYF TGTGCCAGCAGCCCCCGACAGGGAGGACTCTACGAGCAGTACTTC . TRBV9 many TRBJ2-7
CASSRGWTGDYGYTF TGTGCCAGTAGTAGAGGGTGGACAGGGGACTATGGCTACACCTTC TRBD1 TRBV19 once TRBJ1-2